The entry below describes one T cell receptor (beta chain). Sequencing of each sample assayed about 10^5 TCR templates. Measured with immunoSEQ multiplex PCR; TCRdb has only the in-frame clones, and not every one. The sample includes approximately 100,000 clones, 85% to 95% of them seen just once. These data are taken from a study of siplizumab effects on memory and regulatory T cells. The germline V and J ends were trimmed by 2 bases and 2 bases, with 11 bases remaining between them. Germline V CDR1 and CDR2: SGHDT, YYEEEE. The CDR3 spans 15 residues. The TCR originated in a human donor in good health. The material sequenced was Tregs sorted from blood. The chain combines TRBV5-6 with TRBJ1-5; D possibly corresponds to TRBD1 (6 bases). The CDR3, as DNA: TGTGCCAGCAGCTTCGGTCCAGGGGGCAATCAGCCCCAGCATTTT. Translated: CASSFGPGGNQPQHF.